This TCR beta chain is drawn from a study of CD8+ T cells in alopecia areata. At the level of the study: Treated patients' severity was scored by percentage of affected scalp area. Study-wide results and caveats: Scalp clonality and expanded CD8+ clones among the top 100 fell significantly with tofacitinib. Having one nonresponder leaves uncertain how baseline CD8+ expansion relates to response.

To note about this clone: Its matching antigen is unknown.

Specified treatment: oral pan-JAK inhibitor, 5-10 mg twice daily. Following extraction, RNA underwent reverse transcription to cDNA, which served as the sequencing template. Generated by immunoSEQ multiplex PCR, the TCRdb table keeps only in-frame clones and is missing some. The sample holds about 140,000 clones; roughly nine tenths are singletons and the top ten take roughly 13%. The CDR3 runs to 17 residues. J gave up 7 bases and V 2 bases, and 14 bases lay outside the gene matches. Germline CDR1 SGHDT, CDR2 YYEEEE. The sample was CD8+ T cells sorted from blood, taken at week 4, from a patient treated with tofacitinib. The chain carries TRBV5-6 and TRBJ2-2, with 7 bases that match TRBD1. The sequence derives from a human donor with alopecia areata. CDR3: CASSFPAPDRAGGELFF. The DNA of the CDR3 is TGTGCCAGCAGCTTTCCTGCCCCCGACAGGGCGGGCGGGGAGCTGTTTTTT.